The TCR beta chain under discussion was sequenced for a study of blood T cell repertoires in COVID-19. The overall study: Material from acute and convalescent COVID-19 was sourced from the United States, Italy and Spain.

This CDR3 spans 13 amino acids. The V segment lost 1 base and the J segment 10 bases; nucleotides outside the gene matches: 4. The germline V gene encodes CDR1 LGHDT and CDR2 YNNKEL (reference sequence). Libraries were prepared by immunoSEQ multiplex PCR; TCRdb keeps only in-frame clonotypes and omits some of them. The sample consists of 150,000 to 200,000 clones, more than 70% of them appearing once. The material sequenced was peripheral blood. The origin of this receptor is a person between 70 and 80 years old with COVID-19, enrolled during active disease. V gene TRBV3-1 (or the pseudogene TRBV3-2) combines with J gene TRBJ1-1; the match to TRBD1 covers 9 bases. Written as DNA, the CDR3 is TGTGCCAGCAGCCAAGTGGACAGGGGAGGAGCTTTCTTT. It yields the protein CASSQVDRGGAFF.